What follows describes a single T cell receptor beta chain. Its specificity is not known. Primers included in the PCR were 60 Vbeta and 13 Jbeta primers. The repertoire was sequenced with immunoSEQ multiplex PCR; TCRdb's copy has only in-frame clones and lacks some. The table includes 150,000 or so clones, about 76% detected once. This sample is drawn from a study of cytomegalovirus exposure and HLA in healthy donors. The study's findings and limits: The dataset shows that most TCR sequences were rare, while some public TCRs occurred in many donors. In a later analysis, across HLA loci, associated TCR counts were highest for DRB1, lowest for HLA-C. For most subjects, TCR beta sequences were reported to predict HLA-A and HLA-B alleles with accuracy. 87-base-pair reads could not separate some V segments, including TRBV6-2 and TRBV6-3.

Germline CDR1 reads SGHTA; CDR2 reads FQGNSA. The CDR3 sequence is 16 residues long. Trimming took 5 bases from V and 1 from J; bases not matched to a gene: 6. This rearrangement joins TRBV7-2 to TRBJ2-3, with TRBD2 matching over 10 bases. This receptor was identified in a young man in good health and CMV-seropositive. Sequencing input: PBMCs. The chain's CDR3 is CASSISLAGGTDTQYF. Here the CDR3 DNA reads TGTGCCAGCAGCATTTCTCTAGCGGGGGGCACAGATACGCAGTATTTT.